The present entry profiles one T cell receptor (beta chain) with its context. The antigen is undetermined. Among the patients, aged 18 to 65, hyperthyroidism was newly diagnosed and had lasted under 2 months. Exclusion of a patient resulted from uncontrolled infection, other autoimmune disease, pregnancy or lactation. The sample comes from a study of T cells in Graves' hyperthyroidism and ophthalmopathy. The V end lost 1 base, the J end lost 4 bases, and 8 bases lay between the germline ends. Germline CDR1 MGHRA, CDR2 YSYEKL. The CDR3 is 13 amino acids. The source material, RNA transcripts, was used to amplify TCR beta CDR3 regions. First-round RT-PCR targeting the TCR CDR3 was performed with the HTBI primer set. A single record per CDR3 protein comes from TCRdb applying MiXCR to the multiplex PCR reads. The profile covers around 800,000 distinct CDR3 sequences, with around 39% appearing a single time and 8.9% taken by the ten largest.

Findings and caveats of the study: Most thyroid clonotypes that were expanded above 0.001 also turned up in blood.

The gene calls are TRBV4-1 and TRBJ2-7; D call uncertain. The sequenced sample consisted of blood. The source is a man younger than 30 with Graves' hyperthyroidism. CDR3 DNA sequence: TGCGCCAGCAGCCAAGGTGGGCAATACGAGCAGTACTTC. Translation gives CASSQGGQYEQYF.